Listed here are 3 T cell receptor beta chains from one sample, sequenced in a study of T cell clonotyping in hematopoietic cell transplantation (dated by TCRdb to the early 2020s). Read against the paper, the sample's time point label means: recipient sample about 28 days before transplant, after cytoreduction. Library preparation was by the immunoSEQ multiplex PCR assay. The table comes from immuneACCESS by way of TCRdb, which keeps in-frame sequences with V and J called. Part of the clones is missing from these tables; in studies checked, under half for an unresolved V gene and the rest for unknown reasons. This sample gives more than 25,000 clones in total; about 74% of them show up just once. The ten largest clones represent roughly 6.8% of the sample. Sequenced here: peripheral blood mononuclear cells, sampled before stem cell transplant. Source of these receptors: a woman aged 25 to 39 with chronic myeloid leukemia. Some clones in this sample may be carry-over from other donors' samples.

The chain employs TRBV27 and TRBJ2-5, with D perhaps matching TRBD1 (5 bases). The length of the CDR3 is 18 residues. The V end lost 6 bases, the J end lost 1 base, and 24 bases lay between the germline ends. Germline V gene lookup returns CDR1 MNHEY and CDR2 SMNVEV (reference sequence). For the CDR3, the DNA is TGTGCCAGCAGGTACCGAAACCTCAGGGATGGGGCCCAAGAGACCCAGTACTTC. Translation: CASRYRNLRDGAQETQYF.

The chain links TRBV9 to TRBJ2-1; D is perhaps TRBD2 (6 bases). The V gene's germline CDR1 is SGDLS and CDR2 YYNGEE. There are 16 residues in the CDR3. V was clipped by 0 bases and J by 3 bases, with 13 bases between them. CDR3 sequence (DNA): TGTGCCAGCAGCGTAGTAGGGGACTCCCGCTACAATGAGCAGTTCTTC. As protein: CASSVVGDSRYNEQFF.

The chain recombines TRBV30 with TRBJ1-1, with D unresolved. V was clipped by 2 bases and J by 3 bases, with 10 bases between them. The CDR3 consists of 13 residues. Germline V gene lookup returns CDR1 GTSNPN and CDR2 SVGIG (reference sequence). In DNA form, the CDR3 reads TGTGCCTGGAGTCCTCAGGAGTACACTGAAGCTTTCTTT. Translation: CAWSPQEYTEAFF.